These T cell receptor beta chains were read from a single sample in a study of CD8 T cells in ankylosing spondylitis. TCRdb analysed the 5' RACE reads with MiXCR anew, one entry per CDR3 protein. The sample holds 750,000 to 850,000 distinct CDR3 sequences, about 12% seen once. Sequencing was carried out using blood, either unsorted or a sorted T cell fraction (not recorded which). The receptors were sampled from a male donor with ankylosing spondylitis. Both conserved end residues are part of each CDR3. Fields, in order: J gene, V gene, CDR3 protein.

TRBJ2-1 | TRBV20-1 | CSASSPTYNEQFF
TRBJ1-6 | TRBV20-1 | CSARPGLDNSPLHF
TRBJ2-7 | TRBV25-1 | CATGTSGQYEQYF
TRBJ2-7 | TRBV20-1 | CSAVLAQTYEQYF
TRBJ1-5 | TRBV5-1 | CASSLLPGGDDQPQHF
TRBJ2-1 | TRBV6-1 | CASSGLAGRAYNEQFF
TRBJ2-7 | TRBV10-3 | CATNRGLDGEQYF
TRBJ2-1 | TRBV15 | CATSRVQSGRAGWNEQFF
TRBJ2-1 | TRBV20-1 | CSLGPYGEQFF
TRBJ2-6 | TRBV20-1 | CSATRQSSGANVLTF
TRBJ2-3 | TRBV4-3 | CASSQRALGDTQYF
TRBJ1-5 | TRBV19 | CASSPRQGANNQPQHF
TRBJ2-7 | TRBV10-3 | CASRQDSYEQYF
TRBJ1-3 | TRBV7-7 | CASSLTGDPGNTIYF
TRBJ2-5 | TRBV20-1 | CSAYTSGSAETQYF
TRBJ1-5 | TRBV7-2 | CASSLRALTGHQPQHF
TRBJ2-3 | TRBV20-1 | CSASKFVADTQYF
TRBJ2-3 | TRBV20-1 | CSASSRILTDTQYF
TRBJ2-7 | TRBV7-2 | CASSSSTAGVNYEQYF
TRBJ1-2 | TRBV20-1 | CSGSVYYGYTF
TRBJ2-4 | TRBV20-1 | CSARSSGGLQYF
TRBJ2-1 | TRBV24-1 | CATSGLTGGNNEQFF
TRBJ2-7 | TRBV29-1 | CSGGLAGHEQYF
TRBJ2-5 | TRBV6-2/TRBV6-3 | CASSWGQPQETQYF